The clone carrying this TCR beta chain was observed a few times. The data were obtained in a study of PD-1 blockade in classical Hodgkin lymphoma. Here immunoSEQ multiplex PCR was the method, and the copy in TCRdb shows in-frame clones only, minus some. The sample has approximately 89,000 clones; approximately 80% are singletons. All patients experienced relapse after autologous stem cell transplantation, and brentuximab vedotin exposure was variable. The CDR3 consists of 13 residues. Germline V gives CDR1 KGHSH, CDR2 LQKENI. J lost 2 bases, V lost 6 bases, and 3 bases had no gene match. The TCR comes from a human donor with classical Hodgkin lymphoma. The input for sequencing was peripheral blood mononuclear cells (PBMCs), taken at baseline. The V call is TRBV18, the J call TRBJ1-1; 7 bases are a match to TRBD1. The CDR3 sequence is CASSQGVNTEAFF. As DNA, the CDR3 is TGTGCCAGCTCCCAGGGGGTTAACACTGAAGCTTTCTTT.